This T cell receptor (beta chain) came from a study of T cells after yellow fever vaccination. Study-wide points: Shared CD4/CD8 clonotypes were a small share, likely from convergent recombination. Post-booster reappearance was seen for most primary-vaccination clones (around 96% CD4, around 88% CD8).

The V gene lost 5 bases and the J gene lost 9 bases, with 14 bases spanning the gap. The CDR3 covers 11 residues. Germline V gene data show CDR1 as DFQATT and CDR2 as SNEGSKA (reference sequence). 5'RACE template switching generated TCR cDNA, adding a universal primer site and UMIs. TCRdb processed the 5' RACE reads anew with MiXCR; each CDR3 protein has one entry. The top ten hold 15% of the sample, which has 350,000 to 450,000 distinct CDR3 sequences, around 6.5% seen once. Remarks on this clonotype: Its target is not known. Possible read error: a much larger clone is one base away.

V and J are TRBV20-1 and TRBJ2-7; D uncertain. The sample consisted of PBMCs, taken 5 days after the yellow fever booster vaccination. The sequence derives from a man younger than 40 who received the YFV17D yellow fever vaccine. This chain's CDR3 is CSALRANMQYF. Here the CDR3 DNA reads TGCAGTGCTCTCCGGGCTAATATGCAGTACTTC.